The rows below give T cell receptor beta chains drawn from one sample of a study of spatial heterogeneity in lung cancer. Via MiXCR, TCRdb re-called the 5' RACE reads, giving one row per CDR3 protein. The table lists some 8,700 distinct CDR3 sequences, less than 15% of them singletons, with approximately 11% in the top ten. Specimen: lung tumor tissue, collected at surgery. The receptors come from a male donor with early-stage non-small cell lung cancer. CDR3s include the opening cysteine and the closing phenylalanine or tryptophan. A D gene is named only where the DNA matches it firmly. The size of a clone is reported for some rows only, either as once, few or many, or as a class for expanded clones.

d_call j_call v_call clone_size cdr3_aa cdr3_nt
. TRBJ2-3 TRBV7-9 . CASSLLAKHTDTQYF TGTGCCAGCAGCTTACTAGCTAAACACACAGATACGCAGTATTTT
. TRBJ2-5 TRBV7-7 many CASSPGHQETQYF TGTGCTAGCAGCCCGGGACACCAAGAGACCCAGTACTTC
. TRBJ2-1 TRBV11-3 large CASSSRDWGSYNEQFF TGTGCCAGCAGCTCCCGGGACTGGGGCTCCTACAATGAGCAGTTCTTC
TRBD1 TRBJ2-1 TRBV29-1 many CSVEVGTGVNEQFF TGCAGCGTTGAAGTGGGGACAGGGGTCAATGAGCAGTTCTTC
. TRBJ2-7 TRBV3-1 . CASSQDWLGFDEQYF TGTGCCAGCAGCCAAGATTGGTTGGGTTTCGACGAGCAGTACTTC
TRBD2 TRBJ2-1 TRBV7-3 many CASSPGLANNEQFF TGTGCCAGCAGCCCAGGACTAGCGAACAATGAGCAGTTCTTC
TRBD1 TRBJ2-7 TRBV6-2/TRBV6-3 many CASSYSSDRVNEQYF TGTGCCAGCAGTTACTCTTCGGACAGGGTTAACGAGCAGTACTTC
TRBD1 TRBJ1-4 TRBV19 many CASSALSGTGIEKLFF TGTGCCAGTAGTGCACTGTCCGGGACAGGAATTGAAAAACTGTTTTTT
TRBD2 TRBJ2-1 TRBV5-1 . CASSSGLAVAEQFF TGCGCCAGCAGCTCCGGACTAGCAGTGGCTGAGCAGTTCTTC
. TRBJ1-5 TRBV3-1 few CASSQDWGPNQPQHF TGTGCCAGCAGCCAAGATTGGGGGCCCAATCAGCCCCAGCATTTT
. TRBJ2-7 TRBV19 many CASSMGHGTYEQYF TGTGCCAGTAGTATGGGACACGGCACCTACGAGCAGTACTTC
. TRBJ2-1 TRBV6-1 many CASISGFRGEQFF TGTGCCAGCATCTCTGGGTTTCGGGGGGAGCAGTTCTTC
TRBD1 TRBJ2-3 TRBV27 medium-sized CASSGGTGGVPDTQYF TGTGCCAGCAGTGGAGGGACAGGGGGCGTTCCAGATACGCAGTATTTT
TRBD1 TRBJ2-4 TRBV20-1 many CSAGDRGLAIQYF TGCAGTGCTGGAGACAGGGGGCTCGCGATTCAGTACTTC
TRBD1 TRBJ1-4 TRBV20-1 many CSAAGTGREKLFF TGCAGTGCCGCCGGGACAGGGCGAGAAAAACTGTTTTTT
TRBD2 TRBJ2-3 TRBV9 many CASSFPRGSGSPSTDTQYF TGTGCCAGCAGCTTCCCCCGGGGAAGCGGGAGCCCTAGCACAGATACGCAGTATTTT
TRBD2 TRBJ2-1 TRBV28 medium-sized CASGLAGVHNEQFF TGTGCCAGCGGACTAGCGGGAGTCCACAATGAGCAGTTCTTC
TRBD2 TRBJ2-3 TRBV20-1 many CSAPGLAGGLGTQYF TGCAGTGCACCCGGACTAGCGGGAGGTCTAGGTACGCAGTATTTT